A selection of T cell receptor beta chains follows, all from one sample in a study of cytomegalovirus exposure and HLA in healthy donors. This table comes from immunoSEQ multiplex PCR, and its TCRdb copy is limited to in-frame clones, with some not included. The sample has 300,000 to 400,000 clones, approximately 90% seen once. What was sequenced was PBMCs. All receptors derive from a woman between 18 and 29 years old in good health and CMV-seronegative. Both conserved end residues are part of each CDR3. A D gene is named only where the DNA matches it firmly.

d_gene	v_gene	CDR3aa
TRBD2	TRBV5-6	CASSRSSGRAYNEQFF
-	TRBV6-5	CASMEGIGDEQYF
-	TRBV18	CASSPNRQETYEQYF
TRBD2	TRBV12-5	CASGLDIRLATSTDTQYF
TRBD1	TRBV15	CATSSWDRGSYEQYF
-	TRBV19	CASSRQGLANTEAFF
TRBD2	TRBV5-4	CASSLVVSGSSGANVLTF
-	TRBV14	CASSPSGQGAQKLFF
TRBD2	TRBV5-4	CASSLEFTSGRGTQYF
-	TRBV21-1	CASSKVRGYFYEQYF
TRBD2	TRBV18	CASSPQREDLSYEQYF
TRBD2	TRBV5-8	CASSSGLGSSLGETQYF
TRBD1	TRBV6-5	CASSPDRGPNQPQHF
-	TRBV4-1	CASSQSLQLEVSF
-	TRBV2	CASSVQGGTEAFF
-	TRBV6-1	CASSRVRGTAEAFF
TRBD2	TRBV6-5	CASSYLAAPSYNEQFF
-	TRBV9	CASSVEGYSYERYF
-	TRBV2	CASSEGGALAKNIQYF
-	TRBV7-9	CASSLVAWEEAFF
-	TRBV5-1	CASSLNGGTGELFF
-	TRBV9	CASSVGGGVNEQFF
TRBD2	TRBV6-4	CASASGGAIGTGELFF
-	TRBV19	CASSVDKPDEQYF
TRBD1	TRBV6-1	CASLGTGGNQPQHF
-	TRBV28	CASSDAASSEQFF
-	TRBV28	CASSVSGYSNTGELFF
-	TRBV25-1	CASSTGTPDGYTF
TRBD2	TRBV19	CASTELAGAHEQFF
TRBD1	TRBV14	CASSLGQGAGGELFF
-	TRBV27	CASSLNRKTEAFF
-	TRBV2	CASTVPGNTIYF
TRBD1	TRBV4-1	CASKTGPNSPLHF
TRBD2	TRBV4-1	CASSREAGLFDTGELFF
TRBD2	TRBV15	CATSISGGSAGELFF
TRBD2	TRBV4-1	CASSHYGLAGQGEQYF
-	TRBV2	CASDGGNSNQPQHF
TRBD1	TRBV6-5	CASSYGGGLYNSPLHF
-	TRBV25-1	CASRPRTVEKLFF
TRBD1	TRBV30	CAWSVRDRGIYGYTF
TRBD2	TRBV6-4	CASSDPSGLNEQFF
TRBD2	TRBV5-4	CASSLGGGATDTQYF
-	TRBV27	CASIYYRRGSGTGELFF
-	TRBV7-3	CASSLDGSDYNEQFF
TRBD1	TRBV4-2	CASSQGGTGGIYGYTF
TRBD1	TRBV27	CASSLGQGASYEQYF